This T cell receptor beta chain was identified in a study of response to subunit inactivated influenza vaccine. Study-level points and caveats: The authors suggested that few new T cells are recruited per seasonal influenza vaccination.

Notes on this clonotype: Its antigen is still unknown.

There are 14 residues in the CDR3. Germline V gene lookup returns CDR1 MDHEN and CDR2 SYDVKM. Trimming removed 6 bases at V and 1 base at J, with 12 bases between. MiXCR was run by TCRdb on the RT-PCR reads, yielding one entry per CDR3 protein. This repertoire shows just over 300,000 distinct CDR3 sequences, around a fifth found once; its top ten account for roughly 10%. This receptor was identified in a man between 50 and 70 years old who received an inactivated influenza vaccine. The chain recombines TRBV28 with TRBJ1-1, with D perhaps matching TRBD1 (6 bases). The starting material was PBMCs from blood, obtained approximately 22 months after vaccination. CDR3 protein: CASRPWTENTEAFF. For the CDR3, the DNA is TGTGCCAGCAGACCTTGGACAGAGAACACTGAAGCTTTCTTT.